This T cell receptor (beta chain) was obtained from a study of T and B cells in COVID-19 patients (dated by TCRdb to the early 2020s). Turning to the overall study: Using TRB and IGH repertoire sequencing of peripheral blood, the study characterized adaptive immunity in COVID-19 patients who had active infection or had recovered. Median age was approximately 35 years in the recovered cohort versus approximately 62 years in the active-infection cohort. A recovered cohort was made up of more than 15 patients contributing 20 to 25 samples, mostly after mild to moderate COVID-19 managed as outpatients. Of the 20 to 25 patients in the active-infection cohort, eleven to twelve were critically ill and needed mechanical ventilation or ECMO. Of the approximately 22 patients in the active-infection cohort, roughly 18 had comorbidities associated with unfavorable COVID-19 outcome. As many as 9 follow-up blood samples were taken per patient, and some of the samples covered different disease stages within the same individual. A couple of patients were in both the active and recovered cohorts because samples existed from active disease and from after recovery. The TCR and BCR sequence repository comprised 37 patients and under 85 time points, with over 8 million TCR sequences analysed. For the repertoire analyses, the comparison was an age-matched reference group of about 36 healthy donors who were negative for COVID-19 antibodies.

Summary of the overall study and its limitations: Patients with COVID-19 were reported to show strongly skewed TRBV/TRBJ gene usage. The cohort was considered too small to assess HLA contributions to COVID-19 susceptibility or severity. TRB repertoires were found to be highly clonal in active COVID-19, whereas diversity and richness at recovery were found to rise above healthy donor levels. Specific T cell subsets (CD4+/Treg/CD8+) and sorted SARS-CoV-2-responsive or tetramer+ T cells had not yet been sequenced, and these experiments were ongoing. The reported TCR clusters were said to need prospective validation before any clinical use. Blood samples from mildly ill patients during symptoms and early samples from severe cases were scarce. The recovered cohort had some 2,500 exclusive TCR clusters, including approximately 34 low-pGen clusters.

Genomic DNA extracted from blood was used in amounts of roughly 250-500 ng for amplification of TRB repertoires. The germline V gene encodes CDR1 LNHDA and CDR2 SQIVND (reference sequence). Inclusive of both ends, the CDR3 amounts to 8 amino acids. The sequencing machine was an Illumina MiSeq. Multiplex PCR with BIOMED2 TRB-A/B primer pools was used to amplify the TRB rearrangements. Illumina-compatible adapters and 7-nucleotide sample barcodes were attached to the amplicons through two consecutive PCRs. Phusion HS II polymerase was used for all library PCRs. Amplicons were gel-purified with the NucleoSpin Gel and PCR Clean-up kit, quantified on Qubit, and pooled at about 4.2 nM. The quality of the amplicon pool was checked on an Agilent 2100 Bioanalyzer prior to Illumina next-generation sequencing. The published analysis was carried out like this. MiXCR 3.0.8 with the default MiXCR reference library was used to annotate TRB rearrangements. Non-productive reads and sequences with fewer than 2 reads were removed, and each unique CDR3 nucleotide sequence was counted as one clone. Clonality, diversity, richness and V-J gene usage were calculated in R 3.5.1. GLIPH2 was used for TCR clustering by CDR3 similarity, and generation probabilities were calculated by OLGA. Only GLIPH2 clusters containing at least four unique TCR clonotypes present in at least three individuals were kept. TCRdb ran its own pipeline on the public reads, namely fastp trimming at Q25 and MiXCR clone calling, and kept in-frame beta chains. CDR3 protein sequences are deduplicated, and each keeps its most common genes and DNA. The V and J calls and clone size come from TCRdb's table, not from the authors' own analysis. The sample table holds around 30,000 distinct CDR3 sequences, of which about 30% were seen once. The top ten hold 1.7% of the sample.

The sample holds one count of this clonotype. Its antigen is unknown. This likely comes from a read error, as the CDR3 has no conserved phenylalanine or tryptophan at its end. The limits of the CDR3 on the DNA are not certain, so only TCRdb's listed CDR3 is given. The sequence was obtained from a human donor who had recovered from COVID-19. Recombination linked TRBV19 to TRBJ2-7; the D call TRBD2 from the table was never checked on the DNA. Specimen: blood. The CDR3 here reads CASSIIAG.